This T cell receptor beta chain was recovered during a study of blood T cell repertoires in COVID-19. This table comes from immunoSEQ multiplex PCR, and its TCRdb copy is limited to in-frame clones, with some not included. The sample shows about 120,000 clones, roughly 80% of them seen only once. Germline V gene sequence: CDR1 SGHAT, CDR2 FQNNGV. The CDR3 loop spans 15 amino acids. Deletions cut 0 bases from V and 0 bases from J, with 9 bases between. Sequenced input: peripheral blood. The V and J genes are TRBV11-2 and TRBJ2-7; tentative D call: TRBD2 (5 bases). The sequence derives from a human donor in a cohort sampled during active COVID-19. CDR3 residues: CASSLDLGSSYEQYF. The CDR3 bases are TGTGCCAGCAGCTTAGATCTGGGGAGCTCCTACGAGCAGTACTTC.